These 14 T cell receptor beta chains originate from one sample sequenced in a study of OX40 agonist ivuxolimab in advanced cancers. The table came from immunoSEQ multiplex PCR; TCRdb's copy has only in-frame clones and leaves some out. The data hold fewer than 65,000 clones, with around 82% observed a single time. Sequenced material: CD4+ or CD8+ T cells sorted from blood, taken in a trial of the OX40 agonist ivuxolimab. All receptors come from an adult with an advanced solid tumor such as melanoma, head and neck, liver or kidney cancer.

The CDR3 nucleotides read TGTGCCAGCACAAAGGGACAGAACACCGGGGAGCTGTTTTTT. Amino acid sequence: CASTKGQNTGELFF. This chain links TRBV7-9 with TRBJ2-2; D perhaps matches TRBD1 (6 bases). Germline CDR1 reads SEHNR; CDR2 reads FQNEAQ (reference sequence). This CDR3 contains 14 residues. The V end lost 7 bases, the J end lost 1 base, and 10 bases lay between the germline ends.

The chain uses TRBV7-2 and TRBJ2-1, with 10 bases identical to TRBD2. CDR1 and CDR2 (germline): SGHTA, FQGNSA. V lost 6 bases to trimming and J lost 6 bases; unmatched junction nucleotides: 8. The CDR3 covers 15 residues. The CDR3 loop is CASRWTSGQFNEQFF. The CDR3 DNA sequence: TGTGCCAGCAGATGGACTAGCGGACAATTCAATGAGCAGTTCTTC.

The rearrangement uses TRBV6-1 and TRBJ1-2; D call uncertain. Germline CDR1 and CDR2: MNHNS and SASEGT. This CDR3 region has 11 residues. The V gene lost 5 bases and the J gene lost 8 bases, with 9 bases spanning the gap. In nucleotides, the CDR3 is TGTGCCAGCAGTCGGGATTTAGGCTACACCTTC. Translation: CASSRDLGYTF.

V and J are TRBV5-6 and TRBJ2-7, with 10 bases that match TRBD1. This CDR3 has 15 residues. Germline V CDR1 and CDR2: SGHDT, YYEEEE. Trimming at V came to 5 bases and at J to 7 bases, leaving 12 bases not matched to a gene. The CDR3 nucleotides read TGTGCCAGCAGTACCCCGGGACAGGGGCCCGTGGAGCAGTACTTC. This encodes CASSTPGQGPVEQYF.

The gene calls are TRBV5-1 and TRBJ2-3; TRBD2 matches 8 bases. J lost 2 bases, V lost 6 bases, and 8 bases had no gene match. The length of the CDR3 is 15 residues. CDR1 is SGHRS and CDR2 is YFSETQ in the germline V gene. This CDR3 is CASNFAGGPTDTQYF. CDR3 DNA sequence: TGCGCCAGCAATTTCGCGGGAGGACCCACAGATACGCAGTATTTT.

The genes are TRBV2 and TRBJ2-7; 9 nucleotides agree with TRBD1. The CDR3 is 15 residues long. The germline gives CDR1 SNHLY, CDR2 FYNNEI. J was trimmed by 0 bases and V by 6 bases; bases with no gene match: 6. CDR3 sequence: CASSAPDRGSYEQYF. CDR3 coding DNA: TGTGCCAGCAGCGCGCCGGACAGGGGCTCCTACGAGCAGTACTTC.

J is TRBJ2-3 and V is TRBV5-1, with TRBD1 matching over 8 bases. CDR1 SGHRS and CDR2 YFSETQ come from the germline V gene. V lost 0 bases and J lost 5; bases outside the gene matches: 5. The CDR3 has 15 residues. In nucleotides, the CDR3 is TGCGCCAGCAGCTTGGCCAGGGGGCAGGGAGATACGCAGTATTTT. This sequence encodes CASSLARGQGDTQYF.

The chain joins TRBV13 to TRBJ2-7; 8 nucleotides line up with TRBD1. The J segment lost 1 base and the V segment lost 6 bases, leaving 8 bases of the junction unmatched. The germline gives CDR1 PRHDT, CDR2 FYEKMQ (reference sequence). The CDR3 extends over 15 amino acids. The CDR3 loop is CASRAGQGRSYEQYF. The CDR3 region has the DNA TGTGCCAGCAGGGCTGGACAGGGTAGGTCCTACGAGCAGTACTTC.

J is TRBJ1-2 and V is TRBV7-9; perhaps TRBD1 as D (6 bases). Germline lookup yields CDR1 SEHNR and CDR2 FQNEAQ (reference sequence). The CDR3 runs 16 residues. V was shortened by 4 bases and J by 3 bases, with 18 bases between the two germline ends. The CDR3 bases are TGTGCCAGCAGCTCCGGAACAGGGAGGAGGTACTATGGCTACACCTTC. Translation gives CASSSGTGRRYYGYTF.

J is TRBJ2-1 and V is TRBV11-2, with 14 bases that match TRBD2. Germline trimming cut 5 bases from V and 15 bases from J; bases unmatched to any gene: 24. Germline-derived CDR1 and CDR2 are SGHAT and FQNNGV. The CDR3 has 19 residues. The CDR3 nucleotides read TGTGCCAGCAGCCGTCCCGGGACTAGCGGGAGTATTATCGGAGGCGGACGGTTCTTC. Translated, it gives CASSRPGTSGSIIGGGRFF.

This chain uses TRBV5-1 with TRBJ2-3, with TRBD2 identical over 11 bases. This CDR3 has 18 amino acids. The J segment lost 4 bases and the V segment lost 0 bases, leaving 10 bases of the junction unmatched. Germline V gene data show CDR1 as SGHRS and CDR2 as YFSETQ. The CDR3 DNA is TGCGCCAGCAGCTTGGCCTTAGTAGCGGGAGGGTCAGCAGATACGCAGTATTTT. Its protein is CASSLALVAGGSADTQYF. The full variable domain, with the rest looked up from reference TRBV5-1 and TRBJ2-3, is KAGVTQTPRYLIKTRGQQVTLSCSPISGHRSVSWYQQTPGQGLQFLFEYFSETQRNKGNFPGRFSGRQFSNSRSEMNVSTLELGDSALYLCASSLALVAGGSADTQYFGPGTRLTVL.

CDR3 nucleotide sequence: TGTGCCAGTAGTAGACAGCTTTCTAACTATGGCTACACCTTC. Amino acid sequence: CASSRQLSNYGYTF. J is TRBJ1-2 and V is TRBV19; D is possibly TRBD1 (5 bases). The V and J ends lost 4 bases and 0 bases respectively, with 9 bases between them. The germline V gene encodes CDR1 LNHDA and CDR2 SQIVND (reference sequence). This CDR3 is built from 14 residues.

The rearrangement joins TRBV10-3 to TRBJ2-2; D might be TRBD2 (6 bases). CDR3 length: 16 residues. Trimming left V 1 base short and J 3 bases short, with 12 bases between. The germline V gene has CDR1 ENHRY and CDR2 SYGVKD. The DNA of the CDR3 is TGTGCCATCAGTGAGTGGGGAGGATTTGACACCGGGGAGCTGTTTTTT. Amino acids: CAISEWGGFDTGELFF.

This clone appeared a single time. V gene TRBV5-4 combines with J gene TRBJ2-3; TRBD1 matches 7 bases. Losses at the gene ends were 4 bases for V and 3 bases for J; bases not matched to a gene: 11. CDR1 and CDR2 from the germline V gene are SGHNT and YYREEE (reference sequence). The CDR3 sequence is 16 residues long. The CDR3, as DNA: TGTGCCAGCAGCACGTACAGGGGTGAATTTACAGATACGCAGTATTTT. Its protein product is CASSTYRGEFTDTQYF.